This TCR beta chain was sequenced for a study of blood T cell repertoires in COVID-19. The protocol was immunoSEQ multiplex PCR, while the TCRdb copy is restricted to in-frame clones and leaves out a portion. This sample has a few hundred thousand clones, with roughly 85% found just once. The specimen was PBMCs or T cells enriched from blood (not recorded which). This receptor was obtained from a man aged 30 to 39 who had recovered from COVID-19.

CDR3 coding DNA: TGCGCCAGCAGCCAAGTGACTAGCTATCAAGGGGAGCTGTTTTTT. Translating gives CASSQVTSYQGELFF. This chain joins TRBV4-3 and TRBJ2-2; 7 bases align to TRBD2. Trimming took 1 base from V and 8 from J; bases not matched to a gene: 7. This CDR3 contains 15 residues. Germline-derived CDR1 and CDR2 are LGHNA and YSLEER.